This T cell receptor beta chain was documented in a study of T cell responses to AZD1222 COVID-19 vaccine. In the study overall: Doses given second, at about 4 or about 12 weeks, were pooled.

This CDR3 region has 16 residues. V shed 0 bases and J shed 3 bases, with 15 bases lying between them. Germline CDR1 is SEHNR and CDR2 is FQNEAQ (reference sequence). The repertoire was sequenced with immunoSEQ multiplex PCR; TCRdb's copy has only in-frame clones and lacks some. The data contain 56,000 or so clones, 80% to 90% of them singletons. Study-wide results and limits: Regions left unmutated in variants are reportedly the target of nearly half of spike-specific TCRs. Seropositivity was recorded at baseline in only a handful of AZD1222 recipients. Donors, mostly white British, included more females; clonal diversity was possibly underestimated.

Note on this clone: The antigen remains undetermined.

This sequence originates from an adult in good health. The chain links TRBV7-9 to TRBJ2-7, with D perhaps TRBD2 (6 bases). The specimen was peripheral blood, collected on day 0 of AZD1222 vaccination. CDR3 nucleotides: TGTGCCAGCAGCTTAGCGGTTAGCGGAGCGAACTACGAGCAGTACTTC. It specifies CASSLAVSGANYEQYF.